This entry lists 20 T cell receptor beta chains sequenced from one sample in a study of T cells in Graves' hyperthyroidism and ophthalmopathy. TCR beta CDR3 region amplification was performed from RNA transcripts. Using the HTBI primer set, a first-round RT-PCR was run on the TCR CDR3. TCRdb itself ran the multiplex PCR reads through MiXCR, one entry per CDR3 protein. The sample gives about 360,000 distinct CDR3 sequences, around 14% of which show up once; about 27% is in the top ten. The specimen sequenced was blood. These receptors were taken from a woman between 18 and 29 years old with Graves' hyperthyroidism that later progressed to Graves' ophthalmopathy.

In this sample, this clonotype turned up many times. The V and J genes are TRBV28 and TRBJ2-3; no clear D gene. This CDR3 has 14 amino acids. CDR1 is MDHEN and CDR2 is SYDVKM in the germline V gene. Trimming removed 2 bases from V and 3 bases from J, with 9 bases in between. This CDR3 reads CASSLRPGTDTQYF. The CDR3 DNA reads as TGTGCCAGCAGTTTACGCCCTGGGACAGATACGCAGTATTTT.

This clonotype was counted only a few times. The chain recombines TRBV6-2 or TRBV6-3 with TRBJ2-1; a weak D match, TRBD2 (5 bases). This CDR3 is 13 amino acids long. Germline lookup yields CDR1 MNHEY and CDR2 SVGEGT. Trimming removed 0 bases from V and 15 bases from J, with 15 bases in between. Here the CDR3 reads CASSYSGRDQRFF. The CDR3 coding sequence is TGTGCCAGCAGTTACTCTGGCCGGGATCAACGGTTCTTC.

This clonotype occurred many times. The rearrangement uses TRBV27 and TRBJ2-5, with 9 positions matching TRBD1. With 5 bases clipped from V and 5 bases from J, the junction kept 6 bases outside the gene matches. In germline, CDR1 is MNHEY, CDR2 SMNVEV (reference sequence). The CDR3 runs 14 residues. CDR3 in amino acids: CASSTGGREETQYF. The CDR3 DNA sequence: TGTGCCAGCAGTACAGGGGGCCGGGAGGAGACCCAGTACTTC.

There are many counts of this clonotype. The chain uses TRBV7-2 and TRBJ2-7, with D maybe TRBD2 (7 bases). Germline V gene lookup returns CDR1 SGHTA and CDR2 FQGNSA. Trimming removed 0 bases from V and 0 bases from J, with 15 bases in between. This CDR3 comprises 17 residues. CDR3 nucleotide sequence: TGTGCCAGCAGCTTAGCCGGGCGGGGGCCGACCTCCTACGAGCAGTACTTC. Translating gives CASSLAGRGPTSYEQYF.

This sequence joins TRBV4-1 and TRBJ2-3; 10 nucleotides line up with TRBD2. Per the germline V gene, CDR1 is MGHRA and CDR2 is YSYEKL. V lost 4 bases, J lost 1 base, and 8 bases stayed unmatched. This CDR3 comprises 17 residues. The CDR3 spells CASSRTGTSVGTDTQYF. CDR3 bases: TGCGCCAGCAGCCGAACCGGGACTAGCGTCGGCACAGATACGCAGTATTTT.

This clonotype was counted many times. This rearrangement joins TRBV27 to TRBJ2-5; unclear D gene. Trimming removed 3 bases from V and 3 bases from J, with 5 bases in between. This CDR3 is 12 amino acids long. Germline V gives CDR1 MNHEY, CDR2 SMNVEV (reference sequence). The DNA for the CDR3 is TGTGCCAGCAGTTTTTCTGAAGAGACCCAGTACTTC. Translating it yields CASSFSEETQYF.

CDR3 nucleotide sequence: TGCAGCGTTGAGGAGCGAACCACCGGGGAGCTGTTTTTT. Its translation is CSVEERTTGELFF. V is TRBV29-1 and J is TRBJ2-2; D is uncertain. Per the germline V gene, CDR1 is SQVTM and CDR2 is ANQGSEA. The germline V and J ends were trimmed by 3 bases and 4 bases, with 9 bases remaining between them. The CDR3 has 13 amino acids.

The CDR3, as DNA: TGCAGTGCTAAAGACAGGGGCCTCGTCTTCCTTCAAGCGGAGTTTGGACCTCAGTTCTTC. This codes for CSAKDRGLVFLQAEFGPQFF. The V and J genes are TRBV20-1 and TRBJ2-1; 8 bases are a match to TRBD1. Trimming removed 4 bases from V and 13 bases from J; junction bases left unmatched: 33. This CDR3 has 20 residues. Germline CDR1 reads DFQATT; CDR2 reads SNEGSKA (reference sequence).

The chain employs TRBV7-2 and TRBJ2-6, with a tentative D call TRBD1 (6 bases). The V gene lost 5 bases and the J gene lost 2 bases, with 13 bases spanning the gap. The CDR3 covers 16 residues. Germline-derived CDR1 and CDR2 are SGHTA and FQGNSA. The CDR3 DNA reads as TGTGCCAGCAGCCCGCGGGCAGGGGCTGGGGCCAACGTCCTGACTTTC. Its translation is CASSPRAGAGANVLTF.

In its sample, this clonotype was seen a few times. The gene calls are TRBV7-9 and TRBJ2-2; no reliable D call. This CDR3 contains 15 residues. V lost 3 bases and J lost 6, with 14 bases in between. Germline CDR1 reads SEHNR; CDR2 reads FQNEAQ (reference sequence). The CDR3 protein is CASSFSGRAAGELFF. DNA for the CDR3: TGTGCCAGCAGCTTTTCCGGAAGGGCGGCCGGGGAGCTGTTTTTT.

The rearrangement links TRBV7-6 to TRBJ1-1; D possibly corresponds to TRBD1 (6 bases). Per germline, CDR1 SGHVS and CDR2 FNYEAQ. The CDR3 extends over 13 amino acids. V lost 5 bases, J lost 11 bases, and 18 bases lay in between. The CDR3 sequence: CASSKQEGGMAFF. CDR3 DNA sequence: TGTGCCAGCAGCAAACAGGAGGGGGGGATGGCTTTCTTT.

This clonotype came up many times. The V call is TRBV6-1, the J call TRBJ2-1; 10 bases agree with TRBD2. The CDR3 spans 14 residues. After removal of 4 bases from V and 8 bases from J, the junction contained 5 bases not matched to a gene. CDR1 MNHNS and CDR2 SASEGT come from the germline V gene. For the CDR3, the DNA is TGTGCCAGCAGTGTGGCTAGCGGGAGCGATGAGCAGTTCTTC. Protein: CASSVASGSDEQFF.

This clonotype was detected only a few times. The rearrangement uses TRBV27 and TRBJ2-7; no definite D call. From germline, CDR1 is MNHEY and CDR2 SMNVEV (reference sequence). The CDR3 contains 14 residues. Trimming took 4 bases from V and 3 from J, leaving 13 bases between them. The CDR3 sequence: CASSSIGYLYEQYF. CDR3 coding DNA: TGTGCCAGCAGTTCTATAGGGTATCTCTACGAGCAGTACTTC.

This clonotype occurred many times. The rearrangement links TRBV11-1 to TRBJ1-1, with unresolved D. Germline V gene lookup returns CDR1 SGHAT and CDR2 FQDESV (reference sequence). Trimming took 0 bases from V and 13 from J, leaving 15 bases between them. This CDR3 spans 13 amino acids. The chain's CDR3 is CASSLAGSTRDFF. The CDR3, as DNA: TGTGCCAGCAGCTTAGCGGGATCAACGAGGGATTTCTTT.

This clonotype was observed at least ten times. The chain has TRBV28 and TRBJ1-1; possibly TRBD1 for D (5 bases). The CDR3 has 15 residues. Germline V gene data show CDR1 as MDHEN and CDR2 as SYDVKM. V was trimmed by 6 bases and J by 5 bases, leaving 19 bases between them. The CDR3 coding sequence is TGTGCCAGCAGATGGGGCCAGGGAACCCAGACTGAAGCTTTCTTT. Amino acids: CASRWGQGTQTEAFF.

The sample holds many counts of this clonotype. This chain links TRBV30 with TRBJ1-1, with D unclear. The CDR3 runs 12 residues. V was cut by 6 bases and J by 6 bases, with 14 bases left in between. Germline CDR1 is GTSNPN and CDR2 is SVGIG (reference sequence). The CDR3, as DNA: TGTGCCTGCTTCCCTTGGCTATCTGAAGCTTTCTTT. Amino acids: CACFPWLSEAFF. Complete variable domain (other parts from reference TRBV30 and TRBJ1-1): SQTIHQWPATLVQPVGSPLSLECTVEGTSNPNLYWYRQAAGRGLQLLFYSVGIGQISSEVPQNLSASRPQDRQFILSSKKLLLSDSGFYLCACFPWLSEAFFGQGTRLTVV.

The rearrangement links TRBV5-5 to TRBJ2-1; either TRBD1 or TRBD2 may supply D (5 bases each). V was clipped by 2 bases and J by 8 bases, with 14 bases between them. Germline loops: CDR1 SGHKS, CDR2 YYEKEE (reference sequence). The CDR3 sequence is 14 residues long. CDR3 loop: CASSFELGTHEQFF. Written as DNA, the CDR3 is TGTGCCAGCAGCTTTGAGCTAGGGACCCATGAGCAGTTCTTC.

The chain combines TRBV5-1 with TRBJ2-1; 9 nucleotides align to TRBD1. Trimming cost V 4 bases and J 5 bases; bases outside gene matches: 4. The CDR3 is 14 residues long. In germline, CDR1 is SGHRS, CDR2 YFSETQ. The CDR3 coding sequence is TGCGCCAGCAGCCCCGGGACAGGGCACAATGAGCAGTTCTTC. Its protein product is CASSPGTGHNEQFF.

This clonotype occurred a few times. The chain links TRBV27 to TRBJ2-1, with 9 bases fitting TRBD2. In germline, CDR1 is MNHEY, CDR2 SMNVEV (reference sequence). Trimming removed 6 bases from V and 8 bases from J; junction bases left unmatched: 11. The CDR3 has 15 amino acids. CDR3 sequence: CASRPIAGEIDEQFF. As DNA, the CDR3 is TGTGCCAGCAGGCCCATAGCGGGAGAGATCGATGAGCAGTTCTTC.

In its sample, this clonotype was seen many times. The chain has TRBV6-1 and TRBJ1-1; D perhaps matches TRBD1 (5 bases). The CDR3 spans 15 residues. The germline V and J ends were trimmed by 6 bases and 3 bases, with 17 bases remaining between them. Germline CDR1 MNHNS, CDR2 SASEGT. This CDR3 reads CASSTPSGQDTEAFF. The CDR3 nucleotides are TGTGCCAGCAGCACCCCCTCGGGGCAAGACACTGAAGCTTTCTTT.